Listed below are T cell receptor beta chains from one sample, sequenced in a study of radiotherapy plus CTLA-4 blockade in lung cancer. Sequenced by immunoSEQ multiplex PCR; TCRdb stores in-frame clones only, minus some. Altogether about 88,000 clones are present, 55% to 75% being singletons, with the ten largest covering more than 13%. This specimen consisted of peripheral blood, obtained from a patient treated with radiotherapy plus ipilimumab. These receptors all stem from a human donor with non-small cell lung cancer that progressed on radiotherapy plus ipilimumab. Both conserved end residues are part of each CDR3. A D gene is named only where the DNA matches it firmly. Clone size is given for some rows only: seen once, a few or many times, or a class if the clone is expanded.

d_call: .
v_call: TRBV10-3
clone_size: few
j_call: TRBJ2-5
cdr3_nt: TGTGCCATCAGTGATTTGGGGCAGGAGACCCAGTACTTC
cdr3_aa: CAISDLGQETQYF

d_call: .
v_call: TRBV27
clone_size: .
j_call: TRBJ2-6
cdr3_nt: TGTGCCAGCAGTCTCTACTCTTCTGGGGCCAACGTCCTGACTTTC
cdr3_aa: CASSLYSSGANVLTF

d_call: .
v_call: TRBV7-2
clone_size: .
j_call: TRBJ1-2
cdr3_nt: TGTGCCAGCAGCTACCTTGGGGGTCCCTATGGCTACACCTTC
cdr3_aa: CASSYLGGPYGYTF

d_call: .
v_call: TRBV4-3
clone_size: .
j_call: TRBJ1-1
cdr3_nt: TGCGCCAGCAGCCAAGATTGGGGCAGGGTGAACACTGAAGCTTTCTTT
cdr3_aa: CASSQDWGRVNTEAFF

d_call: .
v_call: TRBV6-5
clone_size: .
j_call: TRBJ2-2
cdr3_nt: TGTGCCAGCAGTCTCCTAAACACCGGGGAGCTGTTTTTT
cdr3_aa: CASSLLNTGELFF

d_call: TRBD2
v_call: TRBV5-1
clone_size: few
j_call: TRBJ2-3
cdr3_nt: TGCGCCAGCAGCACCGGGACTAGCGGGGCACCTAGCACAGATACGCAGTATTTT
cdr3_aa: CASSTGTSGAPSTDTQYF

d_call: .
v_call: TRBV5-1
clone_size: .
j_call: TRBJ2-7
cdr3_nt: TGCGCCAGCAGCTTGGGGGGCTACGAGCAGTACTTC
cdr3_aa: CASSLGGYEQYF

d_call: TRBD2
v_call: TRBV19
clone_size: .
j_call: TRBJ2-1
cdr3_nt: TGTGCCAGTAGGGGGTGGGGGACTAGGGTCAATGAGCAGTTCTTC
cdr3_aa: CASRGWGTRVNEQFF

d_call: TRBD2
v_call: TRBV15
clone_size: few
j_call: TRBJ2-5
cdr3_nt: TGTGCCACCAGCAGAGCTCGGACTAGCGGGGCCCCGACCCAGTACTTC
cdr3_aa: CATSRARTSGAPTQYF

d_call: .
v_call: TRBV28
clone_size: .
j_call: TRBJ1-5
cdr3_nt: TGTGCCAGCACCTGGAGGAGAGGCCAGCCCCAGCATTTT
cdr3_aa: CASTWRRGQPQHF

d_call: TRBD1
v_call: TRBV27
clone_size: few
j_call: TRBJ1-5
cdr3_nt: TGTGCCAGCAGACGCTCGGACAGGGGGGACAATCAGCCCCAGCATTTT
cdr3_aa: CASRRSDRGDNQPQHF

d_call: .
v_call: TRBV5-6
clone_size: .
j_call: TRBJ1-2
cdr3_nt: TGTGCCAGCAGCTTGGACGGACCCTCTTACTACACCTTC
cdr3_aa: CASSLDGPSYYTF

d_call: TRBD1
v_call: TRBV4-3
clone_size: many
j_call: TRBJ2-1
cdr3_nt: TGCGCCAGCAGCCAAGATTCAGGGGGCGCCTACAATGAGCAGTTCTTC
cdr3_aa: CASSQDSGGAYNEQFF

d_call: .
v_call: TRBV6-6
clone_size: .
j_call: TRBJ2-1
cdr3_nt: TGTGCCAGCAGGGAGCTGATCTCCTACAATGAGCAGTTCTTC
cdr3_aa: CASRELISYNEQFF

d_call: .
v_call: TRBV27
clone_size: .
j_call: TRBJ1-3
cdr3_nt: TGTGCCAGCAGTTCTCGGGAGATGGGAAACACCATATATTTT
cdr3_aa: CASSSREMGNTIYF

d_call: TRBD2
v_call: TRBV10-3
clone_size: .
j_call: TRBJ2-1
cdr3_nt: TGTGCCATCAGGTTTGAGGGAGGGGCGTACAATGAGCAGTTCTTC
cdr3_aa: CAIRFEGGAYNEQFF

d_call: .
v_call: TRBV9
clone_size: .
j_call: TRBJ1-5
cdr3_nt: TGTGCCAGCAGCGTAGAGGGGGTTCGCAATCAGCCCCAGCATTTT
cdr3_aa: CASSVEGVRNQPQHF

d_call: TRBD1
v_call: TRBV7-2
clone_size: .
j_call: TRBJ1-6
cdr3_nt: TGTGCCAGCACCCCCCGGGACAGGGTTTCACCCCTCCACTTT
cdr3_aa: CASTPRDRVSPLHF

d_call: .
v_call: TRBV10-2
clone_size: .
j_call: TRBJ2-7
cdr3_nt: TGCGCCAGCCAAAGAGGGGACGTGACATACGAGCAGTACTTC
cdr3_aa: CASQRGDVTYEQYF

d_call: TRBD1
v_call: TRBV7-9
clone_size: .
j_call: TRBJ2-7
cdr3_nt: TGTGCCAGCAGCTTTCCTCGGGGACAGAGCTCCTACGAGCAGTACTTC
cdr3_aa: CASSFPRGQSSYEQYF

d_call: TRBD2
v_call: TRBV4-1
clone_size: .
j_call: TRBJ2-7
cdr3_nt: TGCGCCAGCAGCCAAAAAGCGGGAGGCTCTACTTCCTACGAGCAGTACTTC
cdr3_aa: CASSQKAGGSTSYEQYF

d_call: .
v_call: TRBV25-1
clone_size: .
j_call: TRBJ1-3
cdr3_nt: TGTGCCAGCAGTCCTACAGACAGGAACTCTGGAAACACCATATATTTT
cdr3_aa: CASSPTDRNSGNTIYF

d_call: TRBD1
v_call: TRBV13
clone_size: .
j_call: TRBJ2-7
cdr3_nt: TGTGCCAGCAGCGAATCAGACAGGGTGGTCGACGAGCAGTACTTC
cdr3_aa: CASSESDRVVDEQYF

d_call: .
v_call: TRBV5-1
clone_size: .
j_call: TRBJ2-1
cdr3_nt: TGCGCCAGCGAAAATACCGCCCGGCCGACGGGATACAATGAGCAGTTCTTC
cdr3_aa: CASENTARPTGYNEQFF

d_call: .
v_call: TRBV5-4
clone_size: few
j_call: TRBJ2-7
cdr3_nt: TGTGCCAGCAGCTTGGATCAGGGTGGTCTGTACTTC
cdr3_aa: CASSLDQGGLYF

d_call: .
v_call: TRBV10-3
clone_size: .
j_call: TRBJ1-1
cdr3_nt: TGTGCCATCAGTGAGCCAGGCCTATTTGAAGCTTTCTTT
cdr3_aa: CAISEPGLFEAFF

d_call: .
v_call: TRBV11-3
clone_size: .
j_call: TRBJ2-7
cdr3_nt: TGTGCCAGCAGCTTAGATTCAGGGTCCGAGCAGTACTTC
cdr3_aa: CASSLDSGSEQYF

d_call: .
v_call: TRBV5-8
clone_size: .
j_call: TRBJ2-2
cdr3_nt: TGTGCCAGCAGCTTGGTAGTTGTGACACTGGCCACCGGGGAGCTGTTTTTT
cdr3_aa: CASSLVVVTLATGELFF

d_call: .
v_call: TRBV7-9
clone_size: .
j_call: TRBJ2-5
cdr3_nt: TGTGCCAGCAGCCGCGTGGGGGTGGAGACCCAGTACTTC
cdr3_aa: CASSRVGVETQYF

d_call: TRBD2
v_call: TRBV2
clone_size: .
j_call: TRBJ2-3
cdr3_nt: TGTGCCTCCCTTGGACTAGCGGGTACCACAGATACGCAGTATTTT
cdr3_aa: CASLGLAGTTDTQYF

d_call: .
v_call: TRBV6-5
clone_size: many
j_call: TRBJ1-4
cdr3_nt: TGTGCCAGCAGACCCGGCGGGGATTGGTATGAAAAACTGTTTTTT
cdr3_aa: CASRPGGDWYEKLFF

d_call: .
v_call: TRBV11-2
clone_size: .
j_call: TRBJ1-1
cdr3_nt: TGTGCCAGCAGCTTAGATCCCAATACTGAAGCTTTCTTT
cdr3_aa: CASSLDPNTEAFF

d_call: .
v_call: TRBV14
clone_size: once
j_call: TRBJ2-1
cdr3_nt: TGTGCCAGCAGCCCCGTGGGGGGGGCGGAATACAATGAGCAGTTCTTC
cdr3_aa: CASSPVGGAEYNEQFF

d_call: .
v_call: TRBV5-5
clone_size: .
j_call: TRBJ2-2
cdr3_nt: TGTGCCAGCAGTCCTACAGGAGGCACCGGGGAGCTGTTTTTT
cdr3_aa: CASSPTGGTGELFF

d_call: .
v_call: TRBV6-1
clone_size: .
j_call: TRBJ2-3
cdr3_nt: TGTGCCAGCAGCGTAACAGGGGAGGGCACAGATACGCAGTATTTT
cdr3_aa: CASSVTGEGTDTQYF

d_call: TRBD1
v_call: TRBV5-1
clone_size: .
j_call: TRBJ2-1
cdr3_nt: TGCGCCAGCAGCAGGTTGACAGGGTCCTCCTCCGGTGAGCAGTTCTTC
cdr3_aa: CASSRLTGSSSGEQFF

d_call: .
v_call: TRBV12-5
clone_size: .
j_call: TRBJ1-1
cdr3_nt: TGTGCTAGTGGTTTGGAACAGAACACTGAAGCTTTCTTT
cdr3_aa: CASGLEQNTEAFF

d_call: TRBD1
v_call: TRBV5-6
clone_size: few
j_call: TRBJ1-6
cdr3_nt: TGTGCCAGCAGCCCTTCGGACAGGGAATATTCACCCCTCCACTTT
cdr3_aa: CASSPSDREYSPLHF

d_call: .
v_call: TRBV5-8
clone_size: .
j_call: TRBJ2-7
cdr3_nt: TGTGCCAGCACCGGGCGGGTCCCCCACGTCGAGCAGTACTTC
cdr3_aa: CASTGRVPHVEQYF

d_call: TRBD2
v_call: TRBV2
clone_size: .
j_call: TRBJ2-7
cdr3_nt: TGTGCCAGCAGTGAGATCGGCGGGAGGGGGTACGAGCAGTACTTC
cdr3_aa: CASSEIGGRGYEQYF

d_call: .
v_call: TRBV6-5
clone_size: .
j_call: TRBJ2-3
cdr3_nt: TGTGCCAGCAGTGCGGAGGCCCTCGCAGATACGCAGTATTTT
cdr3_aa: CASSAEALADTQYF